Given below is one T cell receptor (beta chain) in context. Its antigen is currently not known. No quality values exist for individual bases; no much larger clone is one base distant. This specimen comes from a study of blood T cell repertoires in COVID-19 (dated by TCRdb to about 2020). About the investigation overall: Collaborator samples came from the United States, Italy and Spain and covered acute and convalescent phases of COVID-19. Samples were obtained from the ongoing ImmuneRACE study (first 160 participants) and from over 1,000 subjects provided by 6 global collaborators. The repertoires were released in a freely available public database meant as a resource for research on the immune response to SARS-CoV-2. Subjects who had been exposed to COVID-19, were actively infected with it, or had recovered from it provided the deeply sampled blood TCRbeta repertoires that made up the dataset. Where available, HLA class I and class II types were taken from metadata supplied by the sample provider and were not determined by assay-based typing. The material from the prospective study consisted of cDNA or gDNA derived from T cells, B-cell-depleted T cells, or PBMCs. The sample metadata nearly always contained a de-identified subject ID, COVID-19 status, age in years and sex.

One collaborating source in Seattle enrolled patients during active infection and followed them longitudinally through the course of disease. Each collaborating institution followed its own protocols to collect whole blood in K2EDTA tubes. For TCRbeta analysis, collaborators shipped samples in one of three forms: frozen whole blood, isolated PBMCs, or DNA extracted from either of those sample types. General study outcomes and caveats: Clinical and demographic metadata were provided uncurated, with the amount varying by source and participant.

TCRbeta CDR3 regions were amplified from genomic DNA using the immunoSEQ Assay, a bias-controlled multiplex PCR. In the paper's pipeline: Nucleated cell counts per sample were estimated from amplification of reference gene primers within the assay. To quantify the absolute abundance of each unique TCRbeta CDR3 rearrangement, sequence reads were collapsed and filtered. For each sample, productive Simpson clonality was calculated as the square root of Simpson's diversity index across productive rearrangements. In its TCRdb copy, this immuneACCESS table keeps in-frame sequences only and misses some clones. Where compared with another copy, unresolved V genes explain less than half of these, and the others have no known cause. The DNA gave D and trimming, while V, J and clone size come from that table. The sample table contains more than 150,000 clones; only one count was recorded for around 94% of them. 0.6% to 0.9% of the sample is taken by the ten largest.

Sequencing was done on a sample of peripheral blood. This TCR came from a man aged 25-40 years with COVID-19, enrolled during active disease.

In nucleotides, the sequence is TGTGCCAGCTCACCCGTGGACAGGGCTATAAGCTACACCTTC. It translates as CASSPVDRAISYTF. The sequence joins TRBV18 to TRBJ1-2; TRBD1 lines up with 8 middle nucleotides. The CDR3 sequence holds 14 residues, the cysteine and phenylalanine included. Just the 42-base CDR3 DNA is kept, in frame starting at base 1. The germline V gene specifies KGHSH as CDR1 and LQKENI as CDR2. The germline V end is reduced by 3 bases and the J end by 9 bases; junction bases left unmatched: 9.